This is a list of T cell receptor beta chains from one sample in a study of lymphopenia after photon versus proton radiotherapy. The data were produced by immunoSEQ multiplex PCR, yet TCRdb's version contains in-frame clones alone and is incomplete. There are roughly 61,000 clones in the sample; about 85% occur only once, and roughly 13% lies in the top ten. Sequenced here: peripheral blood, sampled from a patient treated with proton-based radiotherapy. Receptors originate from a man older than 75 with esophageal cancer. The CDR3 runs from the conserved cysteine through the conserved F or W. D genes are given only for firm matches. Some rows mark clone size as missing; the rest say once, few, many or name a class of expanded clone.

clone_size | d_call | j_call | v_call | cdr3_nt | cdr3_aa
. | . | TRBJ1-5 | TRBV7-9 | TGTGCCAGCAGCTTAGGGTGGGGATCGGGTGACCTTCAGCCCCAGCATTTT | CASSLGWGSGDLQPQHF
. | . | TRBJ1-5 | TRBV6-6 | TGTGCCAGCAGTTACGGGCGCAATCAGCCCCAGCATTTT | CASSYGRNQPQHF
. | . | TRBJ2-3 | TRBV5-4 | TGTGCCAGCAGCCGCCCGGAGGGCGGGACAGATACGCAGTATTTT | CASSRPEGGTDTQYF
few | . | TRBJ1-1 | TRBV2 | TGTGCCAGCAGTGACGAGGAGGAAGCTTTCTTT | CASSDEEEAFF
. | TRBD1 | TRBJ1-1 | TRBV25-1 | TGTGCCAGCAGTGAACAAGTTTGGACAGGGTTTAGTGGAGCTTTCTTT | CASSEQVWTGFSGAFF
. | TRBD1 | TRBJ1-6 | TRBV27 | TGTGCCAGCAGGGACAGGGGGCGATGGTCCTATAATTCACCCCTCCACTTT | CASRDRGRWSYNSPLHF
. | . | TRBJ1-2 | TRBV12-5 | TGTGCTAGTGGTTTTGACACTATGCTGACAGAGAACTATGGCTACACCTTC | CASGFDTMLTENYGYTF
. | . | TRBJ2-3 | TRBV30 | TGTGCCTGGAGTTACGGCACAGATACGCAGTATTTT | CAWSYGTDTQYF
. | . | TRBJ1-4 | TRBV7-4 | TGTGCCAGCAGCCCGGCCGGGGCGCCTACAACTAATGAAAAACTGTTTTTT | CASSPAGAPTTNEKLFF
. | . | TRBJ1-1 | TRBV4-1 | TGCGCCAGCAGAATTCTTTGGGGCCGGAACACTGAAGCTTTCTTT | CASRILWGRNTEAFF
. | . | TRBJ2-7 | TRBV18 | TGTGCCAGCTCACTCGCTAGAGGGCAGCGGGAGCAGTACTTC | CASSLARGQREQYF
. | . | TRBJ1-6 | TRBV5-4 | TGTGCCAGCAGCCAAGGACACGGCTCAAATTCACCCCTCCACTTT | CASSQGHGSNSPLHF
. | TRBD1 | TRBJ1-4 | TRBV18 | TGTGCCAGCTCACCGGACAGGAATGAAAAACTGTTTTTT | CASSPDRNEKLFF
. | . | TRBJ2-7 | TRBV5-6 | TGTGCCAGCAGCTTGCCAGGGCACGAGCAGTACTTC | CASSLPGHEQYF
. | . | TRBJ1-2 | TRBV7-6 | TGTGCCAGCAGCCCAACGAGGGGGATACCTAACTATGGCTACACCTTC | CASSPTRGIPNYGYTF
few | . | TRBJ1-5 | TRBV11-2 | TGTGCCAGCAGCTTAGATAGGTTCGGAGATCAGCCCCAGCATTTT | CASSLDRFGDQPQHF